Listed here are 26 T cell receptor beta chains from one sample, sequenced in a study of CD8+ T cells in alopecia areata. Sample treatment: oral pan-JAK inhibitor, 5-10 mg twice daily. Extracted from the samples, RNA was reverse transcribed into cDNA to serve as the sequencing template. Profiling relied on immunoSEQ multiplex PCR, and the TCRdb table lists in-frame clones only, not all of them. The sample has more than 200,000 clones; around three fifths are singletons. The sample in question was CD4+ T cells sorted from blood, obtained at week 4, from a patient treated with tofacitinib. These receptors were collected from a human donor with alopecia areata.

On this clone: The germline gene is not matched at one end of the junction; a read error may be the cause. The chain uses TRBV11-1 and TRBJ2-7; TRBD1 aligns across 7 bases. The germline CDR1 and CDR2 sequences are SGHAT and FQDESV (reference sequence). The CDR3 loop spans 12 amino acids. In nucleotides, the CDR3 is TGTGCCAGCAGCACCGTCGAGGGACAGCCCAACTTC. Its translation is CASSTVEGQPNF.

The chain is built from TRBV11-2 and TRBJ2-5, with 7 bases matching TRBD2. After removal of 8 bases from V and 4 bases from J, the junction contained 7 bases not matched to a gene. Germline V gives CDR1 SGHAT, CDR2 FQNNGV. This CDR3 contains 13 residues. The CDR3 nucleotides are TGTGCCAGCGGGGGGAGGGCCGGAGAGACCCAGTACTTC. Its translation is CASGGRAGETQYF.

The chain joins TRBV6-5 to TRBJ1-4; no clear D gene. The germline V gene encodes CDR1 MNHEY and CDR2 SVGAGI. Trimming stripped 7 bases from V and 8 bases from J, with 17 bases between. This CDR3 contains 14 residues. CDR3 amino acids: CASTMTADSEKLFF. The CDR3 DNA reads TGTGCCAGCACGATGACGGCCGACTCGGAAAAACTGTTTTTT.

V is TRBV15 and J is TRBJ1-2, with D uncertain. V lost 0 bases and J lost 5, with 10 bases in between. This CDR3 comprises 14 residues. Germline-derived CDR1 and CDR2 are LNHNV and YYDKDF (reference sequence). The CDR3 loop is CATSRDRRGYGYTF. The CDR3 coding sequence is TGTGCCACCAGCAGAGATAGGCGAGGATATGGCTACACCTTC.

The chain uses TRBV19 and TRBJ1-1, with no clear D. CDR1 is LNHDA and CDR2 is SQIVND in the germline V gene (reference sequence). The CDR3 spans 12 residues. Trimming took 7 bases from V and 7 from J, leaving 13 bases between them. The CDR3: CASTSTGGEAFF. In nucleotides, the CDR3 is TGTGCCAGTACATCCACGGGCGGTGAAGCTTTCTTT.

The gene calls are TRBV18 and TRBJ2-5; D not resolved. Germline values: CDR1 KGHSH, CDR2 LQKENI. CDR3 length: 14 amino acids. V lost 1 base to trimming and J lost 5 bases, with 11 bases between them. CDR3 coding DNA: TGTGCCAGCTCACCACAAAACGGGCGGGAGACCCAGTACTTC. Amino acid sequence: CASSPQNGRETQYF. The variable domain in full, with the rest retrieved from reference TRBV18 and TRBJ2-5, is NAGVMQNPRHLVRRRGQEARLRCSPMKGHSHVYWYRQLPEEGLKFMVYLQKENIIDESGMPKERFSAEFPKEGPSILRIQQVVRGDSAAYFCASSPQNGRETQYFGPGTRLLVL.

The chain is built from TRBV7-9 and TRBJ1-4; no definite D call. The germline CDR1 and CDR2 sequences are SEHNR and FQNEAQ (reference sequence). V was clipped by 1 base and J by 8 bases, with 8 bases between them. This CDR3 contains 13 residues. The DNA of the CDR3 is TGTGCCAGCAGCTTAGTCATCGGAGAAAAACTGTTTTTT. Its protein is CASSLVIGEKLFF.

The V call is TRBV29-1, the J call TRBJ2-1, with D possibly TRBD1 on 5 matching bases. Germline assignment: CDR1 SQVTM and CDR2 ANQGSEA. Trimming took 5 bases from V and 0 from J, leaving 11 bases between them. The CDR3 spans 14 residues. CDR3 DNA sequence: TGCAGCGTTTTGGACACGACCTCCTACAATGAGCAGTTCTTC. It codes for CSVLDTTSYNEQFF.

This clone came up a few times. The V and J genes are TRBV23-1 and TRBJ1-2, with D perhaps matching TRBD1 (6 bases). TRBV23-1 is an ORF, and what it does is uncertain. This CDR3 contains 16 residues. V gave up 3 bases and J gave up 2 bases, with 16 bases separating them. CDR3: CASSHPGQLNNYGYTF. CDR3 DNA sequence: TGCGCCAGCAGTCACCCAGGACAGCTAAACAACTATGGCTACACCTTC.

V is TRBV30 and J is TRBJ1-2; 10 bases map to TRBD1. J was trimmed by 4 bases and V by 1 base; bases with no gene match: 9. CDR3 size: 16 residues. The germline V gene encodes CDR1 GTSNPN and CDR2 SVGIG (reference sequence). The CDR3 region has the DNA TGTGCCTGGAGTGGGACAGGGGGGAGTTTTGTCTATGGCTACACCTTC. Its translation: CAWSGTGGSFVYGYTF.

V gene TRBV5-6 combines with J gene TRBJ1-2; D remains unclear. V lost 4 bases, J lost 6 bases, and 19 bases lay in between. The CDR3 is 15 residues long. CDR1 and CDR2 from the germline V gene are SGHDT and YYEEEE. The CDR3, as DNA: TGTGCCAGCAGCGCCAACCGGGAGTTCGGGAATGGCTACACCTTC. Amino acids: CASSANREFGNGYTF.

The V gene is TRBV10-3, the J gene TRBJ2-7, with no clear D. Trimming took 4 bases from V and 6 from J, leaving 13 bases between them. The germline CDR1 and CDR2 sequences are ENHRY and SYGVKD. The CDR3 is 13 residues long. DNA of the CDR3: TGTGCCATCAGTGTGGATGGACCCGTCGAGCAGTACTTC. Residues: CAISVDGPVEQYF.

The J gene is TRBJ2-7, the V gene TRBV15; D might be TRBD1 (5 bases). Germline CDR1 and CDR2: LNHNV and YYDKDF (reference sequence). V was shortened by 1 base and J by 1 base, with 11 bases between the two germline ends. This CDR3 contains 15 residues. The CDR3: CATSRGYSGSYEQYF. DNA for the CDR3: TGTGCCACCAGCAGAGGTTACTCAGGGTCCTACGAGCAGTACTTC. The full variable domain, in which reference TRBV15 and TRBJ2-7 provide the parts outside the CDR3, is DAMVIQNPRYQVTQFGKPVTLSCSQTLNHNVMYWYQQKSSQAPKLLFHYYDKDFNNEADTPDNFQSRRPNTSFCFLDIRSPGLGDTAMYLCATSRGYSGSYEQYFGPGTRLTVT.

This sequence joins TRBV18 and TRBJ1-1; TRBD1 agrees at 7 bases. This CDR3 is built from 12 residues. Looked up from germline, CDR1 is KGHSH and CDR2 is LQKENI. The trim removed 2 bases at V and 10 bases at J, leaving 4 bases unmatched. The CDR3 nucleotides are TGTGCCAGCTCACCAGACAGGGAGGGAGCTTTCTTT. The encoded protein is CASSPDREGAFF.

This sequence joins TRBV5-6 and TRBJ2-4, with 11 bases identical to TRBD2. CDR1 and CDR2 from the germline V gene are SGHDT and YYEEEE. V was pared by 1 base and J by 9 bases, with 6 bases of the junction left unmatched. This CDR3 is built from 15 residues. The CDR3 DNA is TGTGCCAGCAGCTTGCGTAGCGGGGGGGCGATCATTCAGTACTTC. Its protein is CASSLRSGGAIIQYF.

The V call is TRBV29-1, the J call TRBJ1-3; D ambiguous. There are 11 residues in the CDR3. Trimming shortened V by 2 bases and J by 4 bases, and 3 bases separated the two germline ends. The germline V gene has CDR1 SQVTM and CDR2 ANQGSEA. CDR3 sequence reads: CSVEWGNTIYF. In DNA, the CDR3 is TGCAGCGTTGAATGGGGAAACACCATATATTTT.

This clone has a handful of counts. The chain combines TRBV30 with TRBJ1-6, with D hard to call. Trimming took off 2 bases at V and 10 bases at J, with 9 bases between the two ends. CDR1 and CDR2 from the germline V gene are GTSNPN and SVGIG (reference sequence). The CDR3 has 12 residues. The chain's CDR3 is CAWSTPTSPLHF. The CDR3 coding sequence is TGTGCCTGGAGTACCCCTACCTCACCCCTCCACTTT.

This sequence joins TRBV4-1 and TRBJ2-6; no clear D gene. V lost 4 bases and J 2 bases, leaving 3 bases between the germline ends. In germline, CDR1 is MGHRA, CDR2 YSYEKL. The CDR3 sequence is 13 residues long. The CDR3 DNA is TGCGCCAGCAGCCCGCCTGGGGCCAACGTCCTGACTTTC. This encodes CASSPPGANVLTF.

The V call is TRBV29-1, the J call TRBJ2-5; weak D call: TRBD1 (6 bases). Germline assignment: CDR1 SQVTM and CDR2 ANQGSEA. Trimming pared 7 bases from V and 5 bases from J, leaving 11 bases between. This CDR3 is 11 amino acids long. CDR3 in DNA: TGCAGCGCTGTAGGGGGTGAGACCCAGTACTTC. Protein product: CSAVGGETQYF.

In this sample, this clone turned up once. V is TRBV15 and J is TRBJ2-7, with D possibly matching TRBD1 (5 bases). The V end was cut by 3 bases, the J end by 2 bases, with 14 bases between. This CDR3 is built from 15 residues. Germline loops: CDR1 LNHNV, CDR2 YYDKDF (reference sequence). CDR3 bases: TGTGCCACCAGCAGGAAAGGGCAGGGTACCTACGAGCAGTACTTC. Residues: CATSRKGQGTYEQYF.

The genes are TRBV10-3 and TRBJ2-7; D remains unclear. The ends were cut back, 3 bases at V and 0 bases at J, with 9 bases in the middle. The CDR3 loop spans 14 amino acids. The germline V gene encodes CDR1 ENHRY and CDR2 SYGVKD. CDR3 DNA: TGTGCCATCAGTGAAGTCCAAAGCTCCTACGAGCAGTACTTC. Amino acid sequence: CAISEVQSSYEQYF.

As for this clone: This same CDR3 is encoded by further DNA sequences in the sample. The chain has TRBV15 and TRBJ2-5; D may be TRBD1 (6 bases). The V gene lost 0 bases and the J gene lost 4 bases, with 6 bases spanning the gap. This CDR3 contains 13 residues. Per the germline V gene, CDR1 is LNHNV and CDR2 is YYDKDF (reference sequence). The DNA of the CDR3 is TGTGCCACCAGCAGAGACAGGGGAGAGACCCAGTACTTC. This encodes CATSRDRGETQYF. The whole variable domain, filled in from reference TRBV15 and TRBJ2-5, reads DAMVIQNPRYQVTQFGKPVTLSCSQTLNHNVMYWYQQKSSQAPKLLFHYYDKDFNNEADTPDNFQSRRPNTSFCFLDIRSPGLGDTAMYLCATSRDRGETQYFGPGTRLLVL.

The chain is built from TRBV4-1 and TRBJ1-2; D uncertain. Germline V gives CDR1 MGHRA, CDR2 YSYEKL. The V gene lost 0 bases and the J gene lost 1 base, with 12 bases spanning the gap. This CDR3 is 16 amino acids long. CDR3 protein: CASSQDIVILNYGYTF. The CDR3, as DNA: TGCGCCAGCAGCCAAGACATTGTCATCCTTAACTATGGCTACACCTTC.

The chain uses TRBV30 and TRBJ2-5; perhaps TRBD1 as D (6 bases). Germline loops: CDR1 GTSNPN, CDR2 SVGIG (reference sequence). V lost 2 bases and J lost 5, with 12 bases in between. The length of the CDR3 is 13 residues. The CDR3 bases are TGTGCCTGGAGTTTACAGGGTGGGGAGACCCAGTACTTC. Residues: CAWSLQGGETQYF.

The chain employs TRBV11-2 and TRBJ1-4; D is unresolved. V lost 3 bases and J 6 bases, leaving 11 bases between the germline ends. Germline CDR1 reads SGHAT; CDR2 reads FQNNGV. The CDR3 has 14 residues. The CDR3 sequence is CASSLGSVDEKLFF. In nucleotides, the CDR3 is TGTGCCAGCAGCTTGGGGAGTGTGGATGAAAAACTGTTTTTT. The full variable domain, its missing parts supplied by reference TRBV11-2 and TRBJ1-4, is EAGVAQSPRYKIIEKRQSVAFWCNPISGHATLYWYQQILGQGPKLLIQFQNNGVVDDSQLPKDRFSAERLKGVDSTLKIQPAKLEDSAVYLCASSLGSVDEKLFFGSGTQLSVL.

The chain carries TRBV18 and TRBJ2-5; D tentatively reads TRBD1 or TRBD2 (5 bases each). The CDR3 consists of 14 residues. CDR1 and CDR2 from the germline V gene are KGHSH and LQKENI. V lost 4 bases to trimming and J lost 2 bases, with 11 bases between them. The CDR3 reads CASSRGAQQETQYF. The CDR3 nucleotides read TGTGCCAGCTCACGAGGGGCACAGCAAGAGACCCAGTACTTC.